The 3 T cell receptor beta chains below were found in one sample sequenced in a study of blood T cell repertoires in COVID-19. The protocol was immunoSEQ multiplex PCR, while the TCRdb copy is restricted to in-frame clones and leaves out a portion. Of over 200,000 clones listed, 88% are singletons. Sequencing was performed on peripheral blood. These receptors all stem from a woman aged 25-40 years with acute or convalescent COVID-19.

The CDR3 protein is CASSSTGELFF. As DNA, the CDR3 is TGTGCCAGCAGCTCAACCGGGGAGCTGTTTTTT. V is TRBV7-3 and J is TRBJ2-2; D unresolved. Germline values: CDR1 SGHTA, CDR2 FQGTGA. The CDR3 length is 11 residues. V dropped 4 bases and J dropped 5 bases, with 2 bases sitting between them.

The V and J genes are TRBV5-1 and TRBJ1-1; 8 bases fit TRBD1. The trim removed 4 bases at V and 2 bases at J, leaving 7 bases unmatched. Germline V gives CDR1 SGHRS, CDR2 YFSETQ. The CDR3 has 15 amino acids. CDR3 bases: TGCGCCAGCAGCAGGACAGGGACGGCAAACACTGAAGCTTTCTTT. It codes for CASSRTGTANTEAFF.

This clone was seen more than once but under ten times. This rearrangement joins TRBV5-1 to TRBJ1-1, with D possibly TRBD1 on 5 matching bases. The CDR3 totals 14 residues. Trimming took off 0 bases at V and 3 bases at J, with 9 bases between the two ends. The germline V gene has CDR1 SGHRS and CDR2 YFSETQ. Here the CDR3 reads CASSLAGADTEAFF. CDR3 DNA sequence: TGCGCCAGCAGCTTGGCTGGGGCGGACACTGAAGCTTTCTTT.